One sample yielded the 22 T cell receptor beta chains listed below, sequenced in a study of cytomegalovirus exposure and HLA in healthy donors. PCR involved 60 Vbeta and 13 Jbeta primers. Assay: immunoSEQ multiplex PCR; the TCRdb copy retains only in-frame clones and omits some. The sample has some 120,000 clones, roughly 83% seen once; the top ten hold around 4.4%. The sequencing sample was made of PBMCs. The receptor source for this set is a man between 25 and 39 years old in good health and CMV-seropositive.

The V gene is TRBV7-9, the J gene TRBJ1-2, with D perhaps matching TRBD1 (6 bases). CDR3 length: 14 residues. V was pared by 1 base and J by 7 bases, with 13 bases between. Germline V gene sequence: CDR1 SEHNR, CDR2 FQNEAQ (reference sequence). For the CDR3, the DNA is TGTGCCAGCAGCTTAGTGTCAGGGGAAGGTGGCTACACCTTC. Translation: CASSLVSGEGGYTF.

This clone was recorded a few times. The CDR3 sequence: CASSVGTGSTDTQYF. The CDR3 DNA reads as TGTGCCAGCAGTGTCGGGACAGGCAGCACAGATACGCAGTATTTT. The chain employs TRBV28 and TRBJ2-3, with 8 positions matching TRBD1. V gave up 5 bases and J gave up 0 bases; unmatched junction bases: 4. The germline CDR1 and CDR2 sequences are MDHEN and SYDVKM. CDR3 length equals 15 residues.

V is TRBV6-5 and J is TRBJ1-1; TRBD1 agrees at 10 bases. V shed 5 bases, J shed 4 bases, and the junction held 4 bases outside the gene matches. This CDR3 comprises 14 residues. Germline CDR1 reads MNHEY; CDR2 reads SVGAGI. CDR3 in DNA: TGTGCCAGCAGTCGACAGGGGGCGCCCACTGAAGCTTTCTTT. The encoded protein is CASSRQGAPTEAFF.

V is TRBV4-3 and J is TRBJ2-6; 7 bases line up with TRBD2. In germline, CDR1 is LGHNA, CDR2 YSLEER. The trim removed 1 base at V and 2 bases at J, leaving 8 bases unmatched. This CDR3 region has 18 residues. Here the CDR3 DNA reads TGCGCCAGCAGCCAAGTTCCTAGCGGCGATACTGGGGCCAACGTCCTGACTTTC. It is translated as CASSQVPSGDTGANVLTF.

The chain links TRBV11-3 to TRBJ2-5; D not certain. The DNA end is more similar to TRBJ2-7, so the J call may be wrong. CDR3 size: 13 residues. In germline, CDR1 is SGHNT, CDR2 YENEEA. CDR3 bases: TGTGCCAGCAGCTTAGAAAGGAGAGGCGAGCAGTACTTC. It yields the protein CASSLERRGEQYF.

This clone has only a few counts. The chain has TRBV5-5 and TRBJ2-2; 12 bases fit TRBD2. V dropped 7 bases and J dropped 5; count of bases not matched to a gene: 3. Per germline, CDR1 SGHKS and CDR2 YYEKEE (reference sequence). The CDR3 spans 14 residues. The CDR3 DNA reads as TGTGCCAGCGCTAGCGGGAGGGCTACCGGGGAGCTGTTTTTT. This translates into CASASGRATGELFF.

The chain uses TRBV11-3 and TRBJ2-7; D is perhaps TRBD2 (7 bases). V lost 4 bases and J 0 bases, leaving 10 bases between the germline ends. The CDR3 consists of 14 residues. CDR1 is SGHNT, CDR2 YENEEA, per germline. The CDR3 sequence: CASSYGGHSYEQYF. Here the CDR3 DNA reads TGTGCCAGCAGCTACGGGGGGCACTCCTACGAGCAGTACTTC.

This clone came up once. The V and J genes are TRBV9 and TRBJ2-5; TRBD2 might be the D (5 bases). The CDR3 contains 15 residues. V was trimmed by 8 bases and J by 4 bases, leaving 21 bases between them. The germline CDR1 and CDR2 sequences are SGDLS and YYNGEE. The CDR3 DNA sequence: TGTGCCAGTACTAGGAATGGGCAGTCGGGAGAGACCCAGTACTTC. It encodes CASTRNGQSGETQYF.

This chain uses TRBV5-4 with TRBJ2-7, with D possibly being TRBD1 (5 bases). The CDR3 spans 12 residues. The V gene lost 0 bases and the J gene lost 4 bases, with 5 bases spanning the gap. The germline gives CDR1 SGHNT, CDR2 YYREEE (reference sequence). The CDR3 coding sequence is TGTGCCAGCAGCTTGGGGACATACGAGCAGTACTTC. This gives the protein CASSLGTYEQYF.

The CDR3 coding sequence is TGTGCCATCAGTGAGGGACTAGCGGGAGGGGGTTACGAGCAGTACTTC. Its protein is CAISEGLAGGGYEQYF. This chain uses TRBV10-3 with TRBJ2-7, with 15 bases fitting TRBD2. The CDR3 length is 16 residues. The V segment lost 2 bases and the J segment 4 bases; nucleotides outside the gene matches: 3. Germline values: CDR1 ENHRY, CDR2 SYGVKD.

The chain carries TRBV5-4 and TRBJ1-1, with D perhaps matching TRBD1 (6 bases). Trimming removed 4 bases from V and 0 bases from J, with 13 bases in between. Germline CDR1 reads SGHNT; CDR2 reads YYREEE (reference sequence). This CDR3 spans 15 amino acids. The CDR3 sequence is CASSPQGLLNTEAFF. The CDR3 coding sequence is TGTGCCAGCAGCCCGCAGGGGCTACTGAACACTGAAGCTTTCTTT.

The chain couples TRBV5-8 to TRBJ1-2; D is uncertain. V was trimmed by 4 bases and J by 1 base, leaving 26 bases between them. Germline-derived CDR1 and CDR2 are SGHTS and YDEGEE. This CDR3 contains 19 residues. The CDR3 sequence: CASSQLAGALSTFNYGYTF. DNA for the CDR3: TGTGCCAGCAGCCAGCTAGCGGGAGCCCTTTCTACCTTTAACTATGGCTACACCTTC. Supplemented by reference TRBV5-8 and TRBJ1-2, the full variable domain reads EAGVTQSPTHLIKTRGQQATLRCSPISGHTSVYWYQQALGLGLQFLLWYDEGEERNRGNFPPRFSGRQFPNYSSELNVNALELEDSALYLCASSQLAGALSTFNYGYTFGSGTRLTVV.

The chain couples TRBV25-1 to TRBJ2-7; D is uncertain. CDR1 MGHDK and CDR2 SYGVNS come from the germline V gene. V was cut by 4 bases and J by 6 bases, with 10 bases left in between. CDR3 length: 12 amino acids. The CDR3 coding sequence is TGTGCCAGCAGTGCACGCTACTTCGAGCAGTACTTC. Its protein product is CASSARYFEQYF.

Comment on this clone: At one end the junction does not follow the germline gene, possibly because of a read error. The chain uses TRBV10-3 and TRBJ2-7; a possible D gene is TRBD1 (5 bases). The germline CDR1 and CDR2 sequences are ENHRY and SYGVKD. The CDR3 is 13 amino acids. The CDR3 DNA reads TGTGCCATCACTGAGGACACCTCCTACGAGCAGTACTTC. Translation gives CAITEDTSYEQYF.

J is TRBJ2-3 and V is TRBV7-9, with 10 bases fitting TRBD2. This CDR3 comprises 18 residues. Germline V gene data show CDR1 as SEHNR and CDR2 as FQNEAQ (reference sequence). The trim removed 2 bases at V and 2 bases at J, leaving 10 bases unmatched. As DNA, the CDR3 is TGTGCCAGCAGCTTAACCCGGCTAGCGGGGGACCCCACAGATACGCAGTATTTT. Translated: CASSLTRLAGDPTDTQYF.

A remark on this clone: The junction departs from the called germline gene at one end, perhaps through a read error. V gene TRBV4-2 combines with J gene TRBJ1-1, with D maybe TRBD1 (6 bases). This CDR3 contains 13 residues. CDR1 LGHNA and CDR2 YNFKEQ come from the germline V gene. CDR3 loop: CAGSIQGFGEAFF. CDR3 DNA: TGTGCCGGCAGCATACAGGGTTTCGGTGAAGCTTTCTTT.

This sequence joins TRBV19 and TRBJ1-1; possibly TRBD1 for D (5 bases). From germline, CDR1 is LNHDA and CDR2 SQIVND (reference sequence). V gave up 3 bases and J gave up 4 bases, with 12 bases separating them. CDR3 length: 14 residues. The CDR3 sequence: CASSIGGEGTEAFF. The DNA of the CDR3 is TGTGCCAGTAGTATCGGGGGGGAAGGCACTGAAGCTTTCTTT.

The rearrangement links TRBV6-1 to TRBJ1-1; no reliable D call. The V and J ends lost 7 bases and 3 bases respectively, with 12 bases between them. The germline V gene encodes CDR1 MNHNS and CDR2 SASEGT. This CDR3 is 13 amino acids long. The CDR3 here is CASIEEGDTEAFF. As DNA, the CDR3 is TGTGCCAGCATAGAAGAGGGTGACACTGAAGCTTTCTTT.

The rearrangement uses TRBV28 and TRBJ2-3, with TRBD2 as a possible D gene (7 bases). Germline values: CDR1 MDHEN, CDR2 SYDVKM. The V gene lost 6 bases and the J gene lost 2 bases, with 24 bases spanning the gap. The CDR3 contains 18 residues. CDR3 nucleotides: TGTGCCAGCAGCCCGGCGGGGGCGGTTAAGGTTTACACAGATACGCAGTATTTT. Translated: CASSPAGAVKVYTDTQYF.

The V and J genes are TRBV10-3 and TRBJ2-1; D remains ambiguous. Germline values: CDR1 ENHRY, CDR2 SYGVKD. V lost 1 base to trimming and J lost 3 bases, with 10 bases between them. The length of the CDR3 is 15 residues. The CDR3 DNA reads as TGTGCCATCAGTGAGTTCTTGGAGAACTACAATGAGCAGTTCTTC. Residues: CAISEFLENYNEQFF.

This clone was picked up a small number of times. V gene TRBV5-1 combines with J gene TRBJ2-5; D perhaps matches TRBD2 (5 bases). Per germline, CDR1 SGHRS and CDR2 YFSETQ. Trimming removed 4 bases from V and 6 bases from J, with 16 bases in between. This CDR3 has 14 amino acids. In DNA form, the CDR3 reads TGCGCCAGCAGCGATGCTAGCTTCCTAAAGACCCAGTACTTC. As protein: CASSDASFLKTQYF.

In its sample, this clone was seen a few times. A read error may account for a junction end that differs from germline. This chain links TRBV29-1 with TRBJ2-5; a weak D match, TRBD1 (6 bases). This CDR3 comprises 14 residues. Germline CDR1 SQVTM, CDR2 ANQGSEA. CDR3 region: CSVEDRFTQETQYF. The CDR3 coding sequence is TGCAGCGTGGAAGACAGGTTTACGCAAGAGACCCAGTACTTC.